The rows below give T cell receptor beta chains drawn from one sample of a study of cytomegalovirus exposure and HLA in healthy donors. Profiling relied on immunoSEQ multiplex PCR, and the TCRdb table lists in-frame clones only, not all of them. There are 110,000 to 150,000 clones in the sample; roughly four fifths occur only once, and 4% to 6% lies in the top ten. The sample was PBMCs. These receptors came from a woman between 50 and 59 years old in good health and CMV-seronegative. Each CDR3 is given with its conserved first and last residue. A D gene is named only where the DNA matches it firmly. Rows may omit the clone size; those that give it use once, few, many or a size class.

TGTGCCAGCAGTGGTAGCCCCGGGGCAGATACGCAGTATTTT	CASSGSPGADTQYF	TRBV6-1	NA	14	TRBJ2-3	NA
TGCGCCAGCAGCGCTAACAGGGACAGTAAGTTTAACTATGGCTACACCTTC	CASSANRDSKFNYGYTF	TRBV5-1	TRBD1	17	TRBJ1-2	NA
TGTGCCAGCAGGCCTGTTAGCGGGGGGGCAGGAAATGAGCAGTTCTTC	CASRPVSGGAGNEQFF	TRBV6-6	TRBD2	16	TRBJ2-1	once
TGCGCCAGCAGCCAAGGTACAGGGGTGAATGGCTACACCTTC	CASSQGTGVNGYTF	TRBV4-1	TRBD1	14	TRBJ1-2	few
TGTGCCAGCAGTTTAGGACAGGGGGGTGGCTACACCTTC	CASSLGQGGGYTF	TRBV27	TRBD1	13	TRBJ1-2	NA
TGTGCCAGCAGCCTCACCTTTACAGTTTATGGCTACACCTTC	CASSLTFTVYGYTF	TRBV28	NA	14	TRBJ1-2	NA
TGTGCCAGCAGCGTACTGCTGGCGGGGAGCTATGGCTACACCTTC	CASSVLLAGSYGYTF	TRBV9	NA	15	TRBJ1-2	NA
TGCGCCAGCAGCCCTGGGGACATTTCCTACGAGCAGTACTTC	CASSPGDISYEQYF	TRBV5-1	NA	14	TRBJ2-7	NA
TGCGCCAGCAGCCAAGGGGGGGGAGGGAACACTGAAGCTTTCTTT	CASSQGGGGNTEAFF	TRBV4-3	NA	15	TRBJ1-1	NA
TGTGCCAGTAGTATATCAGGGATTAATCAGCCCCAGCATTTT	CASSISGINQPQHF	TRBV19	NA	14	TRBJ1-5	few
TGTGCCAGCAGCTTAGCTGGCCCCCTCAATGAGCAGTTCTTC	CASSLAGPLNEQFF	TRBV11-2	NA	14	TRBJ2-1	NA
TGCGCCAGCAGCCAAGGAACAGGGAATTATGGCTACACCTTC	CASSQGTGNYGYTF	TRBV4-3	NA	14	TRBJ1-2	NA
TGTGCCAGCAGCTCATTCAGACTAGCCGCGGCCAAAAACATTCAGTACTTC	CASSSFRLAAAKNIQYF	TRBV7-8	TRBD2	17	TRBJ2-4	NA
TGTGCCAGTAGTATCCCCGGGACAGGGGGAGGCTACACCTTC	CASSIPGTGGGYTF	TRBV19	TRBD1	14	TRBJ1-2	NA
TGCGCCAGCAGCATCGGGACAGGAGACTTCTATGGCTACACCTTC	CASSIGTGDFYGYTF	TRBV5-1	TRBD1	15	TRBJ1-2	NA
TGTGCCAGCAGTGTTGTAACAGGGGAAACTGAAGCTTTCTTT	CASSVVTGETEAFF	TRBV2	TRBD1	14	TRBJ1-1	NA
TGTGCCAGCAGTAGACAGGGTATTAATGAAAAACTGTTTTTT	CASSRQGINEKLFF	TRBV28	TRBD1	14	TRBJ1-4	NA
TGTGCCAGCACCCTCGATCGGGGGGCCATAGCTAATGAAAAACTGTTTTTT	CASTLDRGAIANEKLFF	TRBV7-9	NA	17	TRBJ1-4	NA
TGTGCCACCAGCAGAGGGACTAGCGGGGTCTACGAGCAGTACTTC	CATSRGTSGVYEQYF	TRBV15	TRBD2	15	TRBJ2-7	NA
TGTGCCAGCAGTTACTCCGGGACAGGGCGGACTGAAGCTTTCTTT	CASSYSGTGRTEAFF	TRBV6-5	TRBD1	15	TRBJ1-1	few
TGTGCCAGCAGCTTGGGCCTACAGGGTCAACGGTTGAATGAGCAGTTCTTC	CASSLGLQGQRLNEQFF	TRBV5-5	NA	17	TRBJ2-1	NA
TGTGCCAGCAGCCCGGGGACAGCAGGAAACACCATATATTTT	CASSPGTAGNTIYF	TRBV9	TRBD1	14	TRBJ1-3	NA
TGCGCCGGGGCCTTAAAAAACAGGGAAAGGGCGTCACACAATGAGCAGTTCTTC	CAGALKNRERASHNEQFF	TRBV4-1	NA	18	TRBJ2-1	NA
TGTGCCAGCAGCCAAAGCTTTGAGACCCAGTACTTC	CASSQSFETQYF	TRBV28	NA	12	TRBJ2-5	NA
TGTGCCAGCAGCTTAACCGCGGGCTCCTACGAGCAGTACTTC	CASSLTAGSYEQYF	TRBV7-8	NA	14	TRBJ2-7	NA
TGTGCCAGCAGTTTACAGGGTTCCGGGGCCAACGTCCTGACTTTC	CASSLQGSGANVLTF	TRBV27	NA	15	TRBJ2-6	NA
TGCGCCAGCAGCTTGGCCGGGGGGTCCCTTTACAATGAGCAGTTCTTC	CASSLAGGSLYNEQFF	TRBV5-1	TRBD2	16	TRBJ2-1	NA
TGTGCCAGTAGTACAGGACTAGCGGGGTACAATGAGCAGTTCTTC	CASSTGLAGYNEQFF	TRBV19	TRBD2	15	TRBJ2-1	NA
TGCGCCAGCAGCCAAGATGCGGCTAGCGGGGGGGCTCACTACAATGAGCAGTTCTTC	CASSQDAASGGAHYNEQFF	TRBV4-3	TRBD2	19	TRBJ2-1	NA
TGTGCCAGCAGTAACAGGGCGCCTCCCTATAATTCACCCCTCCACTTT	CASSNRAPPYNSPLHF	TRBV27	NA	16	TRBJ1-6	NA
TGCGCCACCTCTAGCGGGGGGGCCACGGGCACAGATACGCAGTATTTT	CATSSGGATGTDTQYF	TRBV10-2	TRBD2	16	TRBJ2-3	NA
TGTGCCAGCAGCTTATTTGGGCTAGCGGCCCTTCTCAATGAGCAGTTCTTC	CASSLFGLAALLNEQFF	TRBV7-8	TRBD2	17	TRBJ2-1	NA
TGTGCCAGTAGTAATTCAGGGGGCGGTCAGCCCCAGCATTTT	CASSNSGGGQPQHF	TRBV19	TRBD1	14	TRBJ1-5	few
TGTGCCAGCAGTTTAGTGGGGGGGGCAGATACGCAGTATTTT	CASSLVGGADTQYF	TRBV28	TRBD2	14	TRBJ2-3	NA
TGTGCCAGCAGTGAAAGTTACGGCAGGGGAAATGAAAAACTGTTTTTT	CASSESYGRGNEKLFF	TRBV6-1	NA	16	TRBJ1-4	NA
TGTGCCAGCAGCTTAGCGCTCAGGACATCGGACTACGAGCAGTACTTC	CASSLALRTSDYEQYF	TRBV7-6	NA	16	TRBJ2-7	NA
TGTGCCAGCAGTCGGGACAGGATAGACCATGAGCAGTTCTTC	CASSRDRIDHEQFF	TRBV6-5	TRBD1	14	TRBJ2-1	NA
TGTGCCAGCAGCTTGCGGACTAGGGAGCAAGAGACCCAGTACTTC	CASSLRTREQETQYF	TRBV7-8	TRBD2	15	TRBJ2-5	NA
TGCGCCAGCAGCTTGGCAGTATGGTCCTACAATGAGCAGTTCTTC	CASSLAVWSYNEQFF	TRBV5-1	NA	15	TRBJ2-1	NA
TGTGCCAGCAGAAGTACTAGAGCTAGCTTCGGGGAGCTGTTTTTT	CASRSTRASFGELFF	TRBV2	NA	15	TRBJ2-2	NA
TGTGCCAGTTCGACAGGGACCGCTGGAAACACCATATATTTT	CASSTGTAGNTIYF	TRBV7-9	TRBD1	14	TRBJ1-3	NA
TGCGCCAGCAGTCGGACAGGAGGGAACACTGAAGCTTTCTTT	CASSRTGGNTEAFF	TRBV10-1	TRBD1	14	TRBJ1-1	NA
TGTGCCAGCAGTGTAGACAGGCAGGAGACCCAGTACTTC	CASSVDRQETQYF	TRBV27	NA	13	TRBJ2-5	NA
TGCAGCGTTGTTCGGACAGGGTGTGGCTACACCTTC	CSVVRTGCGYTF	TRBV29-1	TRBD1	12	TRBJ1-2	once